This T cell receptor beta chain appears in the sequencing data of a study of blood T cell repertoires in COVID-19. Study information: The cDNA or gDNA used as material had been derived from T cells, B-cell-depleted T cells, or PBMCs.

The CDR3 has 16 residues. V trimming: 8 bases; J trimming: 0 bases; junction bases outside the gene matches: 11. Germline V CDR1 and CDR2: MDHEN, SYDVKM. Per the original data handling: For nucleated cells, counts were estimated from reference gene primer amplification. Assay used: immunoSEQ multiplex PCR; TCRdb lists only in-frame clones, some missing. Clone size and V and J calls were adopted from that table, with D and trimming inferred from the DNA. In the table there are about 220,000 clones, roughly 87% of which are singletons. This sequence originates from a man aged 40-50 years with active or convalescent COVID-19. This rearrangement joins TRBV28 to TRBJ1-1; 8 nucleotides line up with TRBD1. Sequenced input: peripheral blood. As DNA, the CDR3 is TGTGCCAGCCCCCGACAGGGGAGCCCAATGAACACTGAAGCTTTCTTT. Amino acid sequence: CASPRQGSPMNTEAFF. The full variable domain, with the rest looked up from reference TRBV28 and TRBJ1-1, is DVKVTQSSRYLVKRTGEKVFLECVQDMDHENMFWYRQDPGLGLRLIYFSYDVKMKEKGDIPEGYSVSREKKERFSLILESASTNQTSMYLCASPRQGSPMNTEAFFGQGTRLTVV.